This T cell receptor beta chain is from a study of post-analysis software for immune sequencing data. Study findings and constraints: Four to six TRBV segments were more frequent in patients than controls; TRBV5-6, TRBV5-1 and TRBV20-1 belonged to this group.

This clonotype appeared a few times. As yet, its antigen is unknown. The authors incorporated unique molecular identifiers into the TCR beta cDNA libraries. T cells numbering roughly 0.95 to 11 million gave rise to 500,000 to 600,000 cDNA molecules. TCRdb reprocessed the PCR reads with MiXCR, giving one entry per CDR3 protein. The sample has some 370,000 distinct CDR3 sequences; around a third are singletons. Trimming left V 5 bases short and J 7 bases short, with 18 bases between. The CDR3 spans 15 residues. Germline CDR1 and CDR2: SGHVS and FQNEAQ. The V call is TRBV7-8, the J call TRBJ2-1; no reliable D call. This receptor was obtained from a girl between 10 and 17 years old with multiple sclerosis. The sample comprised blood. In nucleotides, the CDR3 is TGTGCCAGCAGCAAGGAAAATTTAAGAGAGAATGAGCAGTTCTTC. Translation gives CASSKENLRENEQFF.